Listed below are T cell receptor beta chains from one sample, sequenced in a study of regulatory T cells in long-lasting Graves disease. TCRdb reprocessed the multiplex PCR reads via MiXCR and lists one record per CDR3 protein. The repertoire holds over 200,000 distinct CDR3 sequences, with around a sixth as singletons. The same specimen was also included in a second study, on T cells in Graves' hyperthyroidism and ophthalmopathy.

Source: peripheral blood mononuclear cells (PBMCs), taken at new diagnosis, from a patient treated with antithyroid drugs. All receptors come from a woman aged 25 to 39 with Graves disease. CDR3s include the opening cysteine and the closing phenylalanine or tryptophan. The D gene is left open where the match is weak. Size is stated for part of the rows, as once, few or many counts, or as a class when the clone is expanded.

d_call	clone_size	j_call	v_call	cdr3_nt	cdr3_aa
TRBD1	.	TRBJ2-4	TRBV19	TGTGCCAGCAGGGGGACGGGGAAAAACATTCAGTACTTC	CASRGTGKNIQYF
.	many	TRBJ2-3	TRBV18	TGTGCCAGCTCACCAAGCCCTTCGGTGGTGGGAACAGATACGCAGTATTTT	CASSPSPSVVGTDTQYF
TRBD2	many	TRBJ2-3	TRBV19	TGTGCCAGTGCCCCGGGACTAGGAGTGAACACAGATACGCAGTATTTT	CASAPGLGVNTDTQYF
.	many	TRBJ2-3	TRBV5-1	TGCGCCAGCAGCTTGGGGGACGGACTAAGAGATACGCAGTATTTT	CASSLGDGLRDTQYF
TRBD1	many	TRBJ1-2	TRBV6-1	TGTGCCAGCAGTGTAGAGGGACAGGGATATTTCTATGGCTACACCTTC	CASSVEGQGYFYGYTF
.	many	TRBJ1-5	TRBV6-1	TGTGCCAGCAGTGGGACAGACGCAAAGAATCAGCCCCAGCATTTT	CASSGTDAKNQPQHF
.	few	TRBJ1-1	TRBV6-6	TGTGCCAGCAGTTACTCGGCAGGGGCCGGGAGCACTGAAGCTTTCTTT	CASSYSAGAGSTEAFF
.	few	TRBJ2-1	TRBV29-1	TGCAGCGTTGACAGGGAGCAGCATGAGCAGTTCTTC	CSVDREQHEQFF
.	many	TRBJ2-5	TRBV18	TGTGCCAGCTCACCGGCGACTCCTATTTCTCCCGAGACCCAGTACTTC	CASSPATPISPETQYF
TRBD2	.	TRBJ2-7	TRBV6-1	TGTGCCAGCATACTAGCGGGGGCCAGATCCTACGAGCAGTACTTC	CASILAGARSYEQYF
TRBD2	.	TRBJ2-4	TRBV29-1	TGCAGCGTTGAACAGGCTAGCGGGGGGCGAGGAACCAAAAACATTCAGTACTTC	CSVEQASGGRGTKNIQYF
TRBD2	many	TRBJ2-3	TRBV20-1	TGCAGTGCTAGTAGACTAGCGGGGGGATCAGATACGCAGTATTTT	CSASRLAGGSDTQYF
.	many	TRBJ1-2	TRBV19	TGTGCCAGTAGTATTGGACAGACGGGCTACACCTTC	CASSIGQTGYTF
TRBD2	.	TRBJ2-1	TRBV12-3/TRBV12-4	TGTGCCAGCAGCGGGACTAGCGGGAGCTCCTACAATGAGCAGTTCTTC	CASSGTSGSSYNEQFF
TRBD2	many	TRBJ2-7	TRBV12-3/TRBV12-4	TGTGCCAGCAGCTACAGCGGGGGAGGCTTTTACGAGCAGTACTTC	CASSYSGGGFYEQYF
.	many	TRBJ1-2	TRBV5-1	TGCGCCAGCAGCTTGACGGTTGGTGGGACAATTAACTATGGCTACACCTTC	CASSLTVGGTINYGYTF
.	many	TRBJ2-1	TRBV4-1	TGCGCCAGCAGCCAAGGGGAAGCGGTGTTCAACAATGAGCAGTTCTTC	CASSQGEAVFNNEQFF
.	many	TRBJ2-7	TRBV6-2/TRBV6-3	TGTGCCAGCAGTTACGGTCCAGGACCTTACGAGCAGTACTTC	CASSYGPGPYEQYF
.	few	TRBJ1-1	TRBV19	TGTGCCAGTAGTATGATTCTGAACACTGAAGCTTTCTTT	CASSMILNTEAFF
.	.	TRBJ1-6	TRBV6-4	TGTGCCAGCAGTGAAGGGTCGGGGGGCGGTTCACCCCTCCACTTT	CASSEGSGGGSPLHF
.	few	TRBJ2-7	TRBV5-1	TGCGCCAGCAGCTCGTACCCCCGGACCCCTAAATACGAGCAGTACTTC	CASSSYPRTPKYEQYF
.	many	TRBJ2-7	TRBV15	TGTGCCACCAGCAGAGAAGGGGACGGCTTATACGAGCAGTACTTC	CATSREGDGLYEQYF
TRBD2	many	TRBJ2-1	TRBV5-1	TGCGCCAGCAAAGGACTAGCGGGGGGGCCGTACAATGAGCAGTTCTTC	CASKGLAGGPYNEQFF
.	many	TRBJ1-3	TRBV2	TGTGCCAGCATTAACCCCAGGGGAAACACCATATATTTT	CASINPRGNTIYF
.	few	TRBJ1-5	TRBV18	TGTGCCAGCTCAAGTTTGCCAGGGAGGTTTGGCAATCAGCCCCAGCATTTT	CASSSLPGRFGNQPQHF
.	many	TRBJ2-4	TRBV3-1	TGTGCCAGCAGCCAAGATCTGGACAGAAACATTCAGTACTTC	CASSQDLDRNIQYF
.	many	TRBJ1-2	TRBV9	TGTGCCAGCAGCGCCCGGGACAACCAACTGAGGGGCTATGGCTACACCTTC	CASSARDNQLRGYGYTF
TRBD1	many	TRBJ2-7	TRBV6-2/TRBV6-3	TGTGCCAGCAGTAAACAGGGGGCGTACGAGCAGTACTTC	CASSKQGAYEQYF
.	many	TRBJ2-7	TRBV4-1	TGCGCCAGCAGCCCTGCTATTCCCCTAACCTACGAGCAGTACTTC	CASSPAIPLTYEQYF
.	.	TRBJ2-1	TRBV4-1	TGCGCCAGCAGCCAAGCGAACAGAGCCTACAATGAGCAGTTCTTC	CASSQANRAYNEQFF
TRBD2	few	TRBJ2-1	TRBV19	TGTGCCAGTAAGCTGGGACTAGGGTCCTACAATGAGCAGTTCTTC	CASKLGLGSYNEQFF
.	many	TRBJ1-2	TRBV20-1	TGCAGTGCTAGTAGGGAGGGGTCTTATGGCTACACCTTC	CSASREGSYGYTF
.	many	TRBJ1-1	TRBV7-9	TGTGCCAGCAGCTTGGGACCCCGGACTCGAAACACTGAAGCTTTCTTT	CASSLGPRTRNTEAFF
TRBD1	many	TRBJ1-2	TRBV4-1	TGCGCCAGCAGCCAAGTTCCGCTGGCCGGGACAGTTTCGTATGGCTACACCTTC	CASSQVPLAGTVSYGYTF
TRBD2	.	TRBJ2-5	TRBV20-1	TGCAGTGCTAGTGAGGCTAGCGGGGGGGCGGAGACCCAGTACTTC	CSASEASGGAETQYF
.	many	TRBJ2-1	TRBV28	TGTGCCAGCAGTTTAAAGGGTGAGCAGTTCTTC	CASSLKGEQFF
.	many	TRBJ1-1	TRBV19	TGTGCCAGTAGTAGGTCCCCACAGTGGAGCACTGAAGCTTTCTTT	CASSRSPQWSTEAFF
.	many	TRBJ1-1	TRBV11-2	TGTGCCAGCACCAAGGGGGGCATGTCCCGTGAAGCTTTCTTT	CASTKGGMSREAFF
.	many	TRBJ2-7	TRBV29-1	TGCAGCGTTGTTCTGGACAGATTATACGAGCAGTACTTC	CSVVLDRLYEQYF
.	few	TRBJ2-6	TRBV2	TGTGCCAGCACGGTAGGAACTGGGGCCAACGTCCTGACTTTC	CASTVGTGANVLTF
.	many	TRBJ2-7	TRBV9	TGTGCCAGCAGCTCAGAAACAGGGTTGGAGCAGTACTTC	CASSSETGLEQYF
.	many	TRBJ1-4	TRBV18	TGTGCCAGCTCACCGTCAGGGGCAACTAATGAAAAACTGTTTTTT	CASSPSGATNEKLFF
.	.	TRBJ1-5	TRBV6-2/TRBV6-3	TGTGCCAGCAGTACCCCCCGGGGGGGAGACTATAGCAATCAGCCCCAGCATTTT	CASSTPRGGDYSNQPQHF
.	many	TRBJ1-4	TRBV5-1	TGCGCCAGCAGCTCGACCGGGACCTCTAATGAAAAACTGTTTTTT	CASSSTGTSNEKLFF
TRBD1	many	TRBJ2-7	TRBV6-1	TGTGCCAGCACCGAAGCCGGGACAGGGTCCTACGAGCAGTACTTC	CASTEAGTGSYEQYF
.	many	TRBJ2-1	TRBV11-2	TGTGCCAGCAGCCCTCAGGGCACAGTTGAGCAGTTCTTC	CASSPQGTVEQFF
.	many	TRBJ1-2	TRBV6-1	TGTGCCAGTATGTTGTCTGTCTATGGCTACACCTTC	CASMLSVYGYTF
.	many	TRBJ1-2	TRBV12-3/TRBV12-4	TGTGCCAGCAGTTTATCATACACCAACTATGGCTACACCTTC	CASSLSYTNYGYTF
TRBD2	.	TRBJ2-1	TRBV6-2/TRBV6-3	TGTGCCAGCAGTTATACTAGCGGGGGGGTGAATAATGAGCAGTTCTTC	CASSYTSGGVNNEQFF
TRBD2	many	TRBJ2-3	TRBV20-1	TGCAGTGCCCAAAGCGGGGGAACCACAGATACGCAGTATTTT	CSAQSGGTTDTQYF
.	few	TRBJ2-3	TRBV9	TGTGCCAGCAGCTCTCAGGGGACCTCAGATACGCAGTATTTT	CASSSQGTSDTQYF
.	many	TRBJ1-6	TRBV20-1	TGCAGTGCTAGAGGGCAGGAGGTAGGGGGTTCACCCCTCCACTTT	CSARGQEVGGSPLHF
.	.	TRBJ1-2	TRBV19	TGTGCCAGTAGTATGGCCCCGGGGCATCGTGGCTACACCTTC	CASSMAPGHRGYTF